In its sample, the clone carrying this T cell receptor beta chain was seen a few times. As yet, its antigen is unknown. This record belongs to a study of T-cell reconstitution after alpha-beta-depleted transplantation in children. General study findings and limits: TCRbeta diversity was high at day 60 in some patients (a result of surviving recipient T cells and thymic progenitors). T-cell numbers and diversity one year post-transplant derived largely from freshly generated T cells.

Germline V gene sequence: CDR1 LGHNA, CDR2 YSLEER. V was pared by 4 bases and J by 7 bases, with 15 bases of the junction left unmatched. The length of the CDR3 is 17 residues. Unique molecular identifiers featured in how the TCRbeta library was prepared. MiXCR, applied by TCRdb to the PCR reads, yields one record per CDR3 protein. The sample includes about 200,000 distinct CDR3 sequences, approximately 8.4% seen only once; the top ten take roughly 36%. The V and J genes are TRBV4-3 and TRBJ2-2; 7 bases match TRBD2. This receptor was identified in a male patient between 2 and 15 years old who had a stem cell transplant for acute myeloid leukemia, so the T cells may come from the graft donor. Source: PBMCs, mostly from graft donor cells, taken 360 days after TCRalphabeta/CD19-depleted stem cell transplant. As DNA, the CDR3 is TGCGCCAGCAGCCCGCAAGGGCTACTAGCGCCGGACGGGGAGCTGTTTTTT. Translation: CASSPQGLLAPDGELFF.